This TCR beta chain appears in the sequencing data of a study of shared clonotypes between healthy human individuals. The V end lost 2 bases, the J end lost 7 bases, and 6 bases lay between the germline ends. The V gene's germline CDR1 is SNHLY and CDR2 FYNNEI. The CDR3 covers 12 residues. About this clone itself: The target antigen is unknown.

The material for each subset, its genomic DNA, was split evenly across several immunoSEQ plates. Sequenced by immunoSEQ multiplex PCR; TCRdb stores in-frame clones only, minus some. The data contain about 2 million clones, about 95% of them singletons. Overall study findings and caveats: Non-shared clonotypes were found to have lower generation probabilities than the clonotypes that were shared by all four of the sorted-subset donors.

The sequenced sample was naive CD4+ T cells sorted from blood. The sample's subset: CD45RA+ positively selected. V usage is TRBV2 and J usage is TRBJ1-5, with D unresolved. This clonotype originated in a man aged 18 to 35 in good health. CDR3 sequence (DNA): TGTGCCAGCAGTGAACCAGCCCAGCCCCAGCATTTT. This sequence encodes CASSEPAQPQHF. The variable domain in full, completed from reference TRBV2 and TRBJ1-5, reads EPEVTQTPSHQVTQMGQEVILRCVPISNHLYFYWYRQILGQKVEFLVSFYNNEISEKSEIFDDQFSVERPDGSNFTLKIRSTKLEDSAMYFCASSEPAQPQHFGDGTRLSIL.